The clone carrying this T cell receptor (beta chain) occurred once. The entry originates in a study of Graves' ophthalmopathy and Graves' hyperthyroidism. From germline, CDR1 is MGHDK and CDR2 SYGVNS. There are 14 residues in the CDR3. Trimming cost V 4 bases and J 5 bases, with 14 bases left between them. Amplification from RNA transcripts yielded the TCR beta CDR3 regions. HTBI primers were used in a first-round RT-PCR, which preceded a second-round multiplex PCR. Each CDR3 protein is one row after TCRdb ran MiXCR on the multiplex PCR reads. The sample has 600,000 to 700,000 distinct CDR3 sequences, more than 40% seen once.

The sequencing sample was made of peripheral blood. The clonotype comes from an adult man with Graves' ophthalmopathy. This chain links TRBV25-1 with TRBJ2-5, with a possible D match to TRBD1 (5 bases). Here the CDR3 DNA reads TGTGCCAGCAGTGCGACGGACATCGGGGAGACCCAGTACTTC. It encodes CASSATDIGETQYF.